This TCR beta chain stems from a study of control samples from healthy donors and cancer patients. Only in-frame clones appear in the TCRdb table, and some are missing; sequencing was by immunoSEQ multiplex PCR. Altogether over 150,000 clones are present, 95% to 96% being singletons, with the ten largest covering 0.95% to 1.1%. In germline, CDR1 is MNHEY, CDR2 SVGAGI. The V gene lost 1 base and the J gene lost 6 bases, with 10 bases spanning the gap. This CDR3 is built from 14 residues. This receptor was taken from a woman aged 30 to 39 in good health. The chain couples TRBV6-5 to TRBJ1-5; D gene ambiguous. Source material: blood. CDR3 loop: CASSYLGFGQPQHF. In nucleotides, the CDR3 is TGTGCCAGCAGTTACTTGGGTTTCGGTCAGCCCCAGCATTTT.